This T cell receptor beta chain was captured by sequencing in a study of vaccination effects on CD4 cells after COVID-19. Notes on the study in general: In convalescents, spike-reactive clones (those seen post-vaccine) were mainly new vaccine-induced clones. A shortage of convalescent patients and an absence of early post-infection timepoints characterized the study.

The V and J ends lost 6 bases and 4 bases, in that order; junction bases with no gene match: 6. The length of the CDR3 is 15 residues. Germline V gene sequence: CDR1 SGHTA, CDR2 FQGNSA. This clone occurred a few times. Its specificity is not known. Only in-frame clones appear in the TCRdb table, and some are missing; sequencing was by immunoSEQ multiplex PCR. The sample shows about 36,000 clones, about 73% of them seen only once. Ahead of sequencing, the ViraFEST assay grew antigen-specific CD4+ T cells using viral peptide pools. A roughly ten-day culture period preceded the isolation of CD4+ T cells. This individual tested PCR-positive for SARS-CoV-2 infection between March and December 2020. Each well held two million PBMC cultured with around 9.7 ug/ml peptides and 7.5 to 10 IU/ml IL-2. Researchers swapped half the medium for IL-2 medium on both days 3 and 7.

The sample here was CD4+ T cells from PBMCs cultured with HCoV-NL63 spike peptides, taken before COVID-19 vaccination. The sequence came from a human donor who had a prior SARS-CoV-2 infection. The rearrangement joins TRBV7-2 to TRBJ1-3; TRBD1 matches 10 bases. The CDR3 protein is CASSLTGGAGNTIYF. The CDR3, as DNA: TGTGCCAGCAGTCTGACAGGGGGCGCGGGAAACACCATATATTTT.